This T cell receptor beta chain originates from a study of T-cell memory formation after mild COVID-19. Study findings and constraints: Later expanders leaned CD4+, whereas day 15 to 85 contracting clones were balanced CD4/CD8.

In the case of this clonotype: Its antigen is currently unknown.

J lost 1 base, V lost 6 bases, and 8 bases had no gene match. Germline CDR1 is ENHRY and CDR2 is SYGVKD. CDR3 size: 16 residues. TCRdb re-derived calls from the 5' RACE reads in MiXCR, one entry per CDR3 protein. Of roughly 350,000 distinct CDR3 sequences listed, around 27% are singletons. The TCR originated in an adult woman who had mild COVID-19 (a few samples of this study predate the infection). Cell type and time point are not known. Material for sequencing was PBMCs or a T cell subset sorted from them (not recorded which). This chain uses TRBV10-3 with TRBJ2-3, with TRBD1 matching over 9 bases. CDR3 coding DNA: TGTGCCATCAGGCCTACAGGGGGCGTCGGCACAGATACGCAGTATTTT. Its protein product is CAIRPTGGVGTDTQYF.